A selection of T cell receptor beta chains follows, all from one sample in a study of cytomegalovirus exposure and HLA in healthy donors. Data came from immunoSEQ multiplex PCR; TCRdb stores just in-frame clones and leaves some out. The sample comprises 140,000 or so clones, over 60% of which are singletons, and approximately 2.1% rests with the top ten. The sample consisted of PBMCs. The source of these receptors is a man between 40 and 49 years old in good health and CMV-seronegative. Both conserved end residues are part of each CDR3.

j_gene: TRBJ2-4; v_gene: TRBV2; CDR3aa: CASTSTPTGDIQYF
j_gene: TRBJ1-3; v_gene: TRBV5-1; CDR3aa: CASSLEGTYGNTIYF
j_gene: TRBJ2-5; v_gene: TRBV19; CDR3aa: CASSLGLSYQETQYF
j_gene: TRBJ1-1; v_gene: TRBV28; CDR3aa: CASSLPGNTEAFF
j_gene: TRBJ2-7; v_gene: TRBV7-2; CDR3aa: CASSLDRTSYEQYF
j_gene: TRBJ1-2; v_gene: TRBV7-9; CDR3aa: CSTESGAYGYTF
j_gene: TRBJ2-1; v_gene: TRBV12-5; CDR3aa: CASGPQQFF
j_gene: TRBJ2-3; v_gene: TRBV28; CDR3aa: CASNAGGDTQYF
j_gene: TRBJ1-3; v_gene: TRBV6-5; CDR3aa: CASSPGIDTIYF
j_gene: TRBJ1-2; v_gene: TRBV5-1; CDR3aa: CASSLGGQISYGYTF
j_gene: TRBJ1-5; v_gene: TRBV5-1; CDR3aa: CASSPHRGSLQPQHF
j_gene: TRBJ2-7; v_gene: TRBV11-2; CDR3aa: CASSQSQGLPYEQYF
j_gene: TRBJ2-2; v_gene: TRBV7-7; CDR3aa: CASSLVGAPGELFF
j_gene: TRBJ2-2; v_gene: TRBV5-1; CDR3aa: CASRFSGGGTGELFF
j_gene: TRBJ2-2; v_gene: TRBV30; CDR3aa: CAWSENFHTGELFF
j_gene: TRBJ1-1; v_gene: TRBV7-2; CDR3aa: CASSSSGQMNTEAFF
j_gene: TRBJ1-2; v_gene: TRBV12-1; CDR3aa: CASSFGTGCSCYGYTF
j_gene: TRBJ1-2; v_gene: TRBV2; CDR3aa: CASRTGASNYGYTF
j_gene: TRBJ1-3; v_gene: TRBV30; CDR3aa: CSYRGPGNTIYF
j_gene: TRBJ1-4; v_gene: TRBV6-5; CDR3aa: CASSSAGGQVNEKLFF